This T cell receptor beta chain stems from a study of vaccination and CD4 T cells after COVID-19. Sample treatment: roughly 11-day PBMC culture with coronavirus spike peptide pools or control peptides (ViraFEST assay). Peptide-pool expansion of antigen-specific T cells preceded TCR sequencing in ViraFEST. Sequencing of cultured CD4+ T cell DNA used the Oncomine TCR Beta short-read assay. TCRdb re-derived calls from the PCR reads in MiXCR, one entry per CDR3 protein. The table shows roughly 20,000 distinct CDR3 sequences, with 43% occurring only once. About this clonotype: Its cognate antigen is unknown.

This TCR came from a human donor who had recovered from COVID-19. The material was CD4+ T cells from blood, cultured in vitro, obtained after SARS-CoV-2 vaccination.

This CDR3 reads CAIRPRGTPSYEQYF. CDR3 coding DNA: TGTGCCATCAGGCCCCGGGGGACTCCCTCCTACGAGCAGTACTTC. The chain couples TRBV6-1 to TRBJ2-7; the D gene is possibly TRBD2 (6 bases). The CDR3 consists of 15 residues. V was pared by 10 bases and J by 0 bases, with 19 bases between. CDR1 is MNHNS and CDR2 is SASEGT in the germline V gene.